These 30 T cell receptor beta chains were sequenced from one sample in a study of CD8 T cells in ankylosing spondylitis. TCRdb reanalysed the 5' RACE reads using MiXCR and keeps one entry per CDR3 protein. The table records a few hundred thousand distinct CDR3 sequences, 20% of them present only once. Input material: blood, either unsorted or a sorted T cell fraction (not recorded which). These TCRs come from a male donor with ankylosing spondylitis or in good health (not recorded which).

This clonotype was picked up a small number of times. The chain employs TRBV12-3 or TRBV12-4 and TRBJ2-6, with a tentative D call TRBD1 (6 bases). V was cut by 2 bases and J by 1 base, with 9 bases left in between. The CDR3 has 16 amino acids. CDR3 sequence (DNA): TGTGCCAGCAGTTTAAGGACAGTTTCTGGGGCCAACGTCCTGACTTTC. Protein product: CASSLRTVSGANVLTF.

The chain links TRBV7-8 to TRBJ2-5; 7 bases line up with TRBD1. Germline CDR1 and CDR2: SGHVS and FQNEAQ. This CDR3 contains 13 residues. Losses at the gene ends were 6 bases for V and 7 bases for J; bases not matched to a gene: 8. CDR3 residues: CASSPLEGATQYF. The CDR3 nucleotides read TGTGCCAGCAGTCCACTAGAGGGGGCGACCCAGTACTTC.

This clonotype was observed a handful of times. This chain links TRBV12-3 or TRBV12-4 with TRBJ1-6; the match to TRBD1 covers 9 bases. V gave up 5 bases and J gave up 5 bases; unmatched junction bases: 4. The CDR3 loop spans 15 amino acids. Written as DNA, the CDR3 is TGTGCCAGCAGTCCGGGACAGGGAAATAATTCACCCCTCCACTTT. It translates to CASSPGQGNNSPLHF.

V and J are TRBV5-1 and TRBJ1-2; 7 bases are shared with TRBD1. V trimming: 4 bases; J trimming: 2 bases; junction bases outside the gene matches: 8. The germline gives CDR1 SGHRS, CDR2 YFSETQ. The CDR3 runs to 15 residues. The CDR3 reads CASSRDSQTNYGYTF. CDR3 DNA: TGCGCCAGCAGCAGGGACAGTCAGACCAACTATGGCTACACCTTC.

This clonotype was seen a handful of times. The chain links TRBV20-1 to TRBJ2-5; TRBD1 agrees at 7 bases. With V trimmed by 0 bases and J by 1 base, 5 bases remained unmatched. The CDR3 extends over 15 amino acids. Germline-derived CDR1 and CDR2 are DFQATT and SNEGSKA (reference sequence). The CDR3 spells CSARDGGQSQETQYF. The CDR3 region has the DNA TGCAGTGCTAGAGATGGGGGACAGAGCCAAGAGACCCAGTACTTC.

The chain combines TRBV7-9 with TRBJ2-1, with D uncertain. Deletions cut 1 base from V and 12 bases from J, with 16 bases between. Germline loops: CDR1 SEHNR, CDR2 FQNEAQ (reference sequence). This CDR3 spans 14 amino acids. The chain's CDR3 is CASSLVPSLERQFF. For the CDR3, the DNA is TGTGCCAGCAGCTTAGTACCTTCACTGGAAAGGCAGTTCTTC.

In its sample, this clonotype was seen many times. The CDR3 sequence is CSSKDGETQYF. CDR3 DNA: TGCAGCTCCAAGGATGGGGAGACCCAGTACTTC. The chain has TRBV29-1 and TRBJ2-5; no reliable D call. Trimming took 8 bases from V and 5 from J, leaving 12 bases between them. In germline, CDR1 is SQVTM, CDR2 ANQGSEA. CDR3 length: 11 amino acids.

The V call is TRBV16, the J call TRBJ1-6, with D possibly being TRBD1 (5 bases). Germline CDR1 KGHSY, CDR2 FQNENV. With 7 bases removed from V and 7 bases from J, the gap between germline ends came to 17 bases. The CDR3 contains 15 residues. The chain's CDR3 is CASTGASGRNSPLHF. DNA for the CDR3: TGTGCCAGCACTGGGGCCTCTGGTCGGAATTCACCCCTCCACTTT.

This clonotype was seen more than once but under ten times. The rearrangement links TRBV12-3 or TRBV12-4 to TRBJ1-5; a weak D match, TRBD1 (5 bases). The V gene lost 5 bases and the J gene lost 3 bases, with 17 bases spanning the gap. This CDR3 is 16 amino acids long. In DNA, the CDR3 is TGTGCCAGCAGTAGAACGCAGGGCGGATACAATCAGCCCCAGCATTTT. As protein: CASSRTQGGYNQPQHF.

J is TRBJ2-3 and V is TRBV7-2; 7 nucleotides line up with TRBD1. V lost 5 bases and J lost 4; bases outside the gene matches: 6. Germline values: CDR1 SGHTA, CDR2 FQGNSA. The CDR3 spans 14 residues. Written as DNA, the CDR3 is TGTGCCAGCAGCCCCCAGGGGGTGGCAGATACGCAGTATTTT. Its protein product is CASSPQGVADTQYF.

This clonotype was detected only a few times. This sequence joins TRBV2 and TRBJ2-3; no reliable D call. The germline V gene has CDR1 SNHLY and CDR2 FYNNEI. Trimming shortened V by 1 base and J by 2 bases, and 16 bases separated the two germline ends. The CDR3 runs to 17 residues. The CDR3, as DNA: TGTGCCAGCAGTGAAGTAGACCGTGTCATTAACACAGATACGCAGTATTTT. Translated, it gives CASSEVDRVINTDTQYF.

This clonotype occurred a few times. The V call is TRBV5-1, the J call TRBJ1-4; 8 nucleotides agree with TRBD1. The CDR3 is made up of 15 amino acids. CDR1 is SGHRS, CDR2 YFSETQ, per germline. The J segment lost 7 bases and the V segment lost 4 bases, leaving 9 bases of the junction unmatched. CDR3 sequence reads: CASSAQTGEGEKLFF. For the CDR3, the DNA is TGCGCCAGCAGCGCCCAGACAGGGGAGGGTGAAAAACTGTTTTTT.

With respect to this clonotype: A much larger clone sits a single nucleotide away, making a read error possible. The V gene is TRBV7-8, the J gene TRBJ1-4; D might be TRBD1 (6 bases). The germline V gene has CDR1 SGHVS and CDR2 FQNEAQ. The CDR3 runs 15 residues. CDR3 loop: CVSSLGGNQNEKLFF. CDR3 DNA: TGTGTCAGCAGCTTAGGGGGGAATCAGAATGAAAAACTGTTTTTT.

This clonotype was recorded a few times. This chain joins TRBV20-1 and TRBJ2-5; 7 nucleotides agree with TRBD2. Germline V CDR1 and CDR2: DFQATT, SNEGSKA (reference sequence). The CDR3 spans 15 residues. The trim removed 2 bases at V and 0 bases at J, leaving 6 bases unmatched. In DNA form, the CDR3 reads TGCAGTGCTAGATGGCTAGCGGAGAACCAAGAGACCCAGTACTTC. It is translated as CSARWLAENQETQYF.

The V and J genes are TRBV7-2 and TRBJ1-5; D call uncertain. This CDR3 has 17 amino acids. V dropped 0 bases and J dropped 0 bases, with 12 bases sitting between them. CDR1 and CDR2 (germline): SGHTA, FQGNSA. The CDR3 nucleotides are TGTGCCAGCAGCTTAGCGCGGGCGGGTAATAGCAATCAGCCCCAGCATTTT. Translation gives CASSLARAGNSNQPQHF.

The rearrangement uses TRBV12-3 or TRBV12-4 and TRBJ2-3, with D tentatively TRBD1 (6 bases). There are 15 residues in the CDR3. V was cut by 6 bases and J by 2 bases, with 15 bases left in between. This chain's CDR3 is CASSPGTSNTDTQYF. As DNA, the CDR3 is TGTGCCAGCAGCCCCGGGACATCGAACACAGATACGCAGTATTTT.

The gene calls are TRBV6-5 and TRBJ2-3; TRBD2 is a possible D gene (6 bases). V was cut by 3 bases and J by 6 bases, with 13 bases left in between. The CDR3 contains 14 residues. The germline V gene encodes CDR1 MNHEY and CDR2 SVGAGI. The CDR3 loop reads CASSYTRSGDTQYF. The CDR3 DNA reads as TGTGCCAGCAGTTATACTCGTAGCGGTGATACGCAGTATTTT.

This clonotype occurred a few times. The chain combines TRBV14 with TRBJ2-3; D not certain. Per germline, CDR1 SGHDN and CDR2 FVKESK. CDR3 length: 13 residues. The V end lost 4 bases, the J end lost 0 bases, and 5 bases lay between the germline ends. The CDR3 loop is CASSRISTDTQYF. The CDR3 DNA reads as TGTGCCAGCAGCCGAATTAGCACAGATACGCAGTATTTT. Full variable domain (rest looked up from reference TRBV14 and TRBJ2-3): EAGVTQFPSHSVIEKGQTVTLRCDPISGHDNLYWYRRVMGKEIKFLLHFVKESKQDESGMPNNRFLAERTGGTYSTLKVQPAELEDSGVYFCASSRISTDTQYFGPGTRLTVL.

The rearrangement uses TRBV7-9 and TRBJ2-3; D possibly corresponds to TRBD2 (6 bases). Trimming pared 8 bases from V and 0 bases from J, leaving 9 bases between. From germline, CDR1 is SEHNR and CDR2 FQNEAQ (reference sequence). The length of the CDR3 is 13 residues. This CDR3 is CASGRDSTDTQYF. The CDR3 DNA reads as TGTGCCAGCGGGCGGGATAGCACAGATACGCAGTATTTT.

This clonotype was found a few times. The V gene is TRBV12-3 or TRBV12-4, the J gene TRBJ2-7; D gene uncertain. The CDR3 is made up of 11 amino acids. V shed 5 bases and J shed 7 bases, with 9 bases lying between them. As DNA, the CDR3 is TGTGCCAGCAGTCCCCAAATGGAGCAGTACGTC. Translated, it gives CASSPQMEQYV.

In this sample, this clonotype turned up a few times. V is TRBV19 and J is TRBJ2-5, with no clear D. The V gene lost 4 bases and the J gene lost 1 base, with 10 bases spanning the gap. The CDR3 runs to 14 residues. Germline V gene lookup returns CDR1 LNHDA and CDR2 SQIVND (reference sequence). The CDR3 DNA reads as TGTGCCAGTAGTAGAGGCGACCTCCAAGAGACCCAGTACTTC. Amino acid sequence: CASSRGDLQETQYF. Supplemented by reference TRBV19 and TRBJ2-5, the full variable domain reads DGGITQSPKYLFRKEGQNVTLSCEQNLNHDAMYWYRQDPGQGLRLIYYSQIVNDFQKGDIAEGYSVSREKKESFPLTVTSAQKNPTAFYLCASSRGDLQETQYFGPGTRLLVL.

This clonotype has a count of ten or more. V and J are TRBV6-5 and TRBJ2-1, with D possibly matching TRBD2 (5 bases). V was shortened by 0 bases and J by 3 bases, with 6 bases between the two germline ends. CDR3 length equals 14 residues. Germline CDR1 reads MNHEY; CDR2 reads SVGAGI. DNA for the CDR3: TGTGCCAGCAGTTACTCGAGGGTCTACAATGAGCAGTTCTTC. It encodes CASSYSRVYNEQFF.

Note on this clonotype: Since a much larger clone is just one base distant, this may be a read error. The V and J genes are TRBV20-1 and TRBJ2-1, with 7 bases that match TRBD2. CDR1 is DFQATT, CDR2 SNEGSKA, per germline (reference sequence). There are 11 residues in the CDR3. The CDR3 loop is CGKRGTYEQFF. The CDR3 nucleotides are TGCGGCAAGCGGGGTACATATGAGCAGTTCTTC.

This clonotype came up many times. The chain couples TRBV29-1 to TRBJ2-3; the D is unclear. V was clipped by 4 bases and J by 3 bases, with 14 bases between them. There are 14 residues in the CDR3. Germline loops: CDR1 SQVTM, CDR2 ANQGSEA. The CDR3 DNA sequence: TGCAGCGTTGGGTACAGCCCCACGACAGATACGCAGTATTTT. Its protein is CSVGYSPTTDTQYF.

This clonotype appeared a single time. The chain recombines TRBV5-1 with TRBJ2-1; D perhaps matches TRBD1 (5 bases). CDR3 length: 13 residues. CDR1 and CDR2 from the germline V gene are SGHRS and YFSETQ. V gave up 2 bases and J gave up 4 bases, with 7 bases separating them. CDR3 amino acids: CASSFQGYNEQFF. CDR3 DNA sequence: TGCGCCAGCAGCTTTCAGGGATACAATGAGCAGTTCTTC. The whole variable domain, filled in from reference TRBV5-1 and TRBJ2-1, reads KAGVTQTPRYLIKTRGQQVTLSCSPISGHRSVSWYQQTPGQGLQFLFEYFSETQRNKGNFPGRFSGRQFSNSRSEMNVSTLELGDSALYLCASSFQGYNEQFFGPGTRLTVL.

There are a few counts of this clonotype. The CDR3 sequence is CASSLGTPNTEAFF. CDR3 bases: TGTGCCAGCAGCCTGGGGACACCGAACACTGAAGCTTTCTTT. V and J are TRBV11-2 and TRBJ1-1, with a tentative D call TRBD1 (6 bases). Between the trimmed V and J ends, which lost 5 bases and 1 base, there was a span of 11 bases. The CDR3 has 14 amino acids. CDR1 is SGHAT and CDR2 is FQNNGV in the germline V gene.

This clonotype has more than one count but fewer than ten. The V and J genes are TRBV5-1 and TRBJ1-2; unclear D gene. The CDR3 is 11 residues long. Germline V lookup: CDR1 SGHRS, CDR2 YFSETQ. The V and J ends lost 4 bases and 7 bases respectively, with 8 bases between them. The CDR3 sequence is CASSGDIGYTF. Written as DNA, the CDR3 is TGCGCCAGCAGCGGGGATATTGGCTACACCTTC. The full variable domain, completed using reference TRBV5-1 and TRBJ1-2, is KAGVTQTPRYLIKTRGQQVTLSCSPISGHRSVSWYQQTPGQGLQFLFEYFSETQRNKGNFPGRFSGRQFSNSRSEMNVSTLELGDSALYLCASSGDIGYTFGSGTRLTVV.

The rearrangement joins TRBV29-1 to TRBJ1-1; no firm D call. Deletions cut 4 bases from V and 4 bases from J, with 7 bases between. The CDR3 runs 11 residues. CDR1 and CDR2 from the germline V gene are SQVTM and ANQGSEA. The CDR3 sequence is CSVGESTEAFF. In DNA form, the CDR3 reads TGCAGCGTTGGTGAAAGCACTGAAGCTTTCTTT. Together with reference TRBV29-1 and TRBJ1-1, the CDR3 gives the full variable domain: SAVISQKPSRDICQRGTSLTIQCQVDSQVTMMFWYRQQPGQSLTLIATANQGSEATYESGFVIDKFPISRPNLTFSTLTVSNMSPEDSSIYLCSVGESTEAFFGQGTRLTVV.

The chain has TRBV21-1 and TRBJ1-5; the table's D call, TRBD1, has no DNA check behind it. TRBV21-1 has pseudogene status. This CDR3 has 16 residues. The CDR3 DNA is TGTGCCAGCAGCCACACAGGGTGGGATAGCAATCAGCCCCAGCATTTT. Protein: CASSHTGWDSNQPQHF.

The table lists this clonotype with a few counts. V and J are TRBV5-1 and TRBJ2-1; 10 bases map to TRBD2. CDR1 and CDR2 from the germline V gene are SGHRS and YFSETQ. V was clipped by 4 bases and J by 5 bases; unmatched bases: 9. The CDR3 runs 16 residues. CDR3 amino acids: CASSLGLAGEHNEQFF. The CDR3 DNA follows: TGCGCCAGCAGCCTCGGGCTAGCGGGAGAACACAATGAGCAGTTCTTC.